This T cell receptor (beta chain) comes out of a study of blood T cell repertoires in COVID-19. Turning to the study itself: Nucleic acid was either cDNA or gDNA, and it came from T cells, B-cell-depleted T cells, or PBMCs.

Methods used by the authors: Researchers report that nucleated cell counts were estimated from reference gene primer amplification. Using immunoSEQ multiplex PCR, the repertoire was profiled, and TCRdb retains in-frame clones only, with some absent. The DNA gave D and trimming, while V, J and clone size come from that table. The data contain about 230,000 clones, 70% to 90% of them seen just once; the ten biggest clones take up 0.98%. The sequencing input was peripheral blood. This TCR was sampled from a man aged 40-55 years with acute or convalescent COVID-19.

The DNA of the CDR3 is TGTGCCAGCAGTGAATTCGGGGACAATGAGCAGTTCTTC. It codes for CASSEFGDNEQFF. The chain has TRBV2 and TRBJ2-1, with a weak D call TRBD2 (5 bases). CDR3 length equals 13 residues. Trimming cost V 2 bases and J 5 bases, with 7 bases left between them. In germline, CDR1 is SNHLY, CDR2 FYNNEI.